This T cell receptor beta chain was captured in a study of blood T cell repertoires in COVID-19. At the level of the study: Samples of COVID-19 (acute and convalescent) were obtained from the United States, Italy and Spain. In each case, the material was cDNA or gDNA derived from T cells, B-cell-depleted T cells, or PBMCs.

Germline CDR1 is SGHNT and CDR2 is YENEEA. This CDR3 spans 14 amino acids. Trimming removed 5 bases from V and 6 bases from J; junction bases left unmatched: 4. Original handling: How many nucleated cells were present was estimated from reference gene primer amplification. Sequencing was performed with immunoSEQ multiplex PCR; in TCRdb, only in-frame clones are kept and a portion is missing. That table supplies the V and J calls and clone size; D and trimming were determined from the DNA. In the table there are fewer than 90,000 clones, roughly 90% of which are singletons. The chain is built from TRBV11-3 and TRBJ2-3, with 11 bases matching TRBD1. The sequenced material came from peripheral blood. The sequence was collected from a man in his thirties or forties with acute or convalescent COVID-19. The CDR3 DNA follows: TGTGCCAGCAGCCCGGACAGGGGGCTTGATACGCAGTATTTT. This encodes CASSPDRGLDTQYF. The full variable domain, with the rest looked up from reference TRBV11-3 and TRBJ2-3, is EAGVVQSPRYKIIEKKQPVAFWCNPISGHNTLYWYLQNLGQGPELLIRYENEEAVDDSQLPKDRFSAERLKGVDSTLKIQPAELGDSAVYLCASSPDRGLDTQYFGPGTRLTVL.